Listed below are T cell receptor beta chains from one sample, sequenced in a study of blood T cell repertoires in COVID-19. Libraries were prepared by immunoSEQ multiplex PCR; TCRdb keeps only in-frame clonotypes and omits some of them. The table includes a few hundred thousand clones, roughly nine tenths detected once. The sequenced sample consisted of PBMCs or T cells enriched from blood (not recorded which). The receptors come from a woman aged 18-29 years who had recovered from COVID-19. The CDR3 runs from the conserved cysteine through the conserved F or W. A D gene is named only where the DNA matches it firmly. Rows may omit the clone size; those that give it use once, few, many or a size class.

D: -; V: TRBV27; J: TRBJ1-2; size: -; DNA: TGTGCCAGCAGTTACCGGGGATCCTATGGCTACACCTTC; CDR3: CASSYRGSYGYTF
D: -; V: TRBV21-1; J: TRBJ1-4; size: -; DNA: TGTGCCAGCAGCAAGGGGACAGAAAATGAAAACCTGTTTTTT; CDR3: CASSKGTENENLFF
D: TRBD1; V: TRBV20-1; J: TRBJ2-5; size: once; DNA: TGCAGTGCTAGTGGACAGGGGTTAGAGACCCAGTACTTC; CDR3: CSASGQGLETQYF
D: -; V: TRBV11-2; J: TRBJ2-3; size: -; DNA: TGTGCCAGCAGCTTAGGGCAGGGTACAGATACGCAGTATTTT; CDR3: CASSLGQGTDTQYF
D: TRBD1; V: TRBV5-5; J: TRBJ2-7; size: -; DNA: TGTGCCAGCAGCTTTCTCCGGGACAGGGGCAACGAGCAGTACTTC; CDR3: CASSFLRDRGNEQYF
D: -; V: TRBV18; J: TRBJ2-7; size: -; DNA: TGTGCCAGCTCACCGGACTCCACCTACGAGCAGTACTTC; CDR3: CASSPDSTYEQYF
D: TRBD1; V: TRBV5-1; J: TRBJ2-2; size: -; DNA: TGCGCCAGCACCCCGGACAGGGCGACCGGGGAGCTGTTTTTT; CDR3: CASTPDRATGELFF
D: TRBD2; V: TRBV2; J: TRBJ2-1; size: -; DNA: TGTGCCAGCAGTGGACTAGCGGGGTTGAGCTCCTACAATGAGCAGTTCTTC; CDR3: CASSGLAGLSSYNEQFF
D: -; V: TRBV10-1; J: TRBJ1-4; size: -; DNA: TGCGCCAGCAGTGCCCCCCTCCGCAGGTTGAATGAAAAACTGTTTTTT; CDR3: CASSAPLRRLNEKLFF
D: -; V: TRBV9; J: TRBJ1-3; size: -; DNA: TGTGCCAGCAGCGTAGGATATAGGGGATTGAGCTCTGGAAACACCATATATTTT; CDR3: CASSVGYRGLSSGNTIYF
D: TRBD2; V: TRBV19; J: TRBJ2-3; size: -; DNA: TGTGCCAGTAGTATGTCTAGCGGGCGGGCAGATACGCAGTATTTT; CDR3: CASSMSSGRADTQYF
D: -; V: TRBV7-7; J: TRBJ2-2; size: -; DNA: TGTGCTAGCAGCGTAGACATATCCGGGGAGCTGTTTTTT; CDR3: CASSVDISGELFF
D: -; V: TRBV3-1/TRBV3-2; J: TRBJ1-1; size: -; DNA: TGTGCCAGCAGCCACACACAGGGCACTGAAGCTTTCTTT; CDR3: CASSHTQGTEAFF
D: -; V: TRBV7-9; J: TRBJ1-5; size: -; DNA: TGTGCCAGCAGATCGGCAGGGAGCAATCAGCCCCAGCATTTT; CDR3: CASRSAGSNQPQHF
D: TRBD1; V: TRBV19; J: TRBJ2-7; size: -; DNA: TGTGCCAGTAGTACTGGACAGGCCAGCTCCTACGAGCAGTACTTC; CDR3: CASSTGQASSYEQYF
D: -; V: TRBV2; J: TRBJ2-5; size: -; DNA: TGTGCCAGCACTCGTCAAGAGACCCAGTACTTC; CDR3: CASTRQETQYF
D: -; V: TRBV18; J: TRBJ1-1; size: -; DNA: TGTGCCAGCTCACCAATAAATTTGAACACTGAAGCTTTCTTT; CDR3: CASSPINLNTEAFF
D: TRBD1; V: TRBV5-6; J: TRBJ1-1; size: -; DNA: TGTGCCAGCAGCTACTCCGGGACAGGGGGCTGGGGCACTGAAGCTTTCTTT; CDR3: CASSYSGTGGWGTEAFF
D: TRBD2; V: TRBV5-5; J: TRBJ2-1; size: -; DNA: TGTGCCAGCAGCTTGACGGGGGGGCCTTACAATGAGCAGTTCTTC; CDR3: CASSLTGGPYNEQFF
D: -; V: TRBV7-9; J: TRBJ1-6; size: -; DNA: TGTGCCAGCAGCCTTGATAATTCACCCCTCCACTTT; CDR3: CASSLDNSPLHF
D: -; V: TRBV28; J: TRBJ1-2; size: -; DNA: TGTGCCAGCAGTTTAAGCGACCTAGGCTATGGCTACACCTTC; CDR3: CASSLSDLGYGYTF
D: TRBD2; V: TRBV27; J: TRBJ2-5; size: -; DNA: TGTGCCAGCAGCACCGGACTAGCGGGGGGTAAAGAGACCCAGTACTTC; CDR3: CASSTGLAGGKETQYF
D: -; V: TRBV3-1/TRBV3-2; J: TRBJ1-1; size: -; DNA: TGTGCCAGCACAAAAGAGGGCAAAGGGAACACTGAAGCTTTCTTT; CDR3: CASTKEGKGNTEAFF
D: TRBD1; V: TRBV7-7; J: TRBJ2-5; size: once; DNA: TGTGCTAGCAGCTTTGGGGCAGGGGGTAAGGAGACCCAGTACTTC; CDR3: CASSFGAGGKETQYF
D: -; V: TRBV19; J: TRBJ1-1; size: -; DNA: TGTGCTACGGACAGTTTGAACACTGAAGCTTTCTTT; CDR3: CATDSLNTEAFF
D: -; V: TRBV5-1; J: TRBJ2-1; size: -; DNA: TGCGCCAGCAGCTTGGCCTTACAGCTTTACAATGAGCAGTTCTTC; CDR3: CASSLALQLYNEQFF
D: -; V: TRBV27; J: TRBJ1-2; size: -; DNA: TGTGCCAGCAGTGCCGGGAGGGGGGCAGCTAACTATGGCTACACCTTC; CDR3: CASSAGRGAANYGYTF
D: TRBD1; V: TRBV15; J: TRBJ1-3; size: -; DNA: TGTGCCACCAGCAGAGTGGGACAGAGCTCTGGAAACACCATATATTTT; CDR3: CATSRVGQSSGNTIYF
D: TRBD1; V: TRBV30; J: TRBJ1-2; size: -; DNA: TGTGCCTGGACAGGACAGGGTTACTATGGCTACACCTTC; CDR3: CAWTGQGYYGYTF
D: -; V: TRBV29-1; J: TRBJ2-7; size: -; DNA: TGCAGCGCCGACGGGGTAGTCACCTACGAGCAGTACTTC; CDR3: CSADGVVTYEQYF
D: TRBD1; V: TRBV5-4; J: TRBJ2-7; size: -; DNA: TGTGCCAGCAGCTCCGGCAGGGGGACCTACGAGCAGTACTTC; CDR3: CASSSGRGTYEQYF
D: -; V: TRBV7-3; J: TRBJ2-2; size: medium-sized; DNA: TGTGCCAGCAGCACCAGGGGCGGGTACACCGGGGAGCTGTTTTTT; CDR3: CASSTRGGYTGELFF
D: TRBD2; V: TRBV6-2/TRBV6-3; J: TRBJ2-4; size: -; DNA: TGTGCCAGCAGCCAAGCGGGGGCTACTGTAGCCAAAAACATTCAGTACTTC; CDR3: CASSQAGATVAKNIQYF
D: TRBD2; V: TRBV27; J: TRBJ2-1; size: -; DNA: TGTGCCAGCAGTTTATCTGGGACTAGCGGCAATGAGCAGTTCTTC; CDR3: CASSLSGTSGNEQFF
D: TRBD1; V: TRBV5-1; J: TRBJ2-1; size: -; DNA: TGCGCCATCGTCCCCGGGACAGCCTACAATGAGCAGTTCTTC; CDR3: CAIVPGTAYNEQFF
D: TRBD1; V: TRBV19; J: TRBJ1-5; size: -; DNA: TGTGCCAGTAGCCCGGGACAGGCTCGCAATCAGCCCCAGCATTTT; CDR3: CASSPGQARNQPQHF
D: -; V: TRBV2; J: TRBJ1-6; size: once; DNA: TGTGCCAGCTTTGGGGGGGTTGCGAGTTCACCCCTCCACTTT; CDR3: CASFGGVASSPLHF
D: -; V: TRBV5-4; J: TRBJ1-4; size: -; DNA: TGTGCCAGCAGCTTGCTACCAGGGGTTGCAACTAATGAAAAACTGTTTTTT; CDR3: CASSLLPGVATNEKLFF
D: TRBD2; V: TRBV2; J: TRBJ2-2; size: once; DNA: TGTGCCAGCCTCCCCGGGGGGGCGAACACCGGGGAGCTGTTTTTT; CDR3: CASLPGGANTGELFF
D: -; V: TRBV25-1; J: TRBJ1-6; size: -; DNA: TGTGCCAGCAGTGAATATTTCGCTACTTATAATTCACCCCTCCACTTT; CDR3: CASSEYFATYNSPLHF
D: -; V: TRBV6-5; J: TRBJ1-2; size: -; DNA: TGTGCCGCCGGGAAAGAGCGGATTTCAGGCTACACCTTC; CDR3: CAAGKERISGYTF
D: TRBD1; V: TRBV7-8; J: TRBJ1-1; size: few; DNA: TGTGCCAGCAGCTTAGCGCAGGGGGCTGAAGCTTTCTTT; CDR3: CASSLAQGAEAFF
D: TRBD1; V: TRBV11-2; J: TRBJ1-1; size: once; DNA: TGTGCCAGCAGCTTAGCGGGACAGCTAAACACTGAAGCTTTCTTT; CDR3: CASSLAGQLNTEAFF
D: -; V: TRBV9; J: TRBJ1-2; size: -; DNA: TGTGCCAGCAGCGTAGGGCATGGCTACACCTTC; CDR3: CASSVGHGYTF
D: -; V: TRBV13; J: TRBJ1-2; size: -; DNA: TGTGCCAGCGGCCAGCGGGGGTCGCAAGGCTACACCTTC; CDR3: CASGQRGSQGYTF
D: TRBD2; V: TRBV2; J: TRBJ2-1; size: once; DNA: TGTGCCAGCAGTGTCACTAGCGGGGACAACAATGAGCAGTTCTTC; CDR3: CASSVTSGDNNEQFF
D: TRBD1; V: TRBV5-1; J: TRBJ1-2; size: -; DNA: TGCGCCAGCAGCTCCATACAGGGGGACTATGGCTACACCTTC; CDR3: CASSSIQGDYGYTF
D: TRBD1; V: TRBV18; J: TRBJ1-1; size: -; DNA: TGTGCCAGCTCACCAGCGGACAGGGCGTTGAACACTGAAGCTTTCTTT; CDR3: CASSPADRALNTEAFF
D: -; V: TRBV5-8; J: TRBJ1-2; size: -; DNA: TGTGCCAGCAGCTCGCGGGGGGGCCTCTCTAACTATGGCTACACCTTC; CDR3: CASSSRGGLSNYGYTF
D: -; V: TRBV6-2/TRBV6-3; J: TRBJ2-6; size: once; DNA: TGTGCCAGCAGTTTTCAAGACAGGATCTCTGGGGCCAACGTCCTGACTTTC; CDR3: CASSFQDRISGANVLTF
D: -; V: TRBV15; J: TRBJ1-1; size: once; DNA: TGTGCCACCAGCAGAGATCGGGGTAGGGAAGCTGAAGCTTTCTTT; CDR3: CATSRDRGREAEAFF